Listed below are T cell receptor delta chains from one sample, sequenced in a study of Vδ1+ human thymocytes. TCRdb reran clone calling via CATT on the multiplex PCR reads. The sample lists tens of thousands of delta-chain clones; less than 30% were seen once. The sample was Vdelta1+ gamma-delta thymocytes from the thymus. The receptors were sampled from a boy under two years old who had congenital heart surgery. The CDR3 runs from the conserved cysteine through the conserved F or W. Fields, in order: V gene, CDR3 protein.

TRDV1	CALGDGCRQYPDKLIF
TRDV1	CALGELSQDSTGGFAHTDKLIF
TRDV1	CALGELSNFLLGDIKKDIYDKLIF
TRDV1	CALGDEFGGYSNTDKLIF
TRDV1	CALGEPAFLPGTSDTDKLIF
TRDV1	CALGELSPSRAVGDTQPLGPNKLIF
TRDV1	CALGERAYLPTTTGGYWKRTDKLIF
TRDV1	CALGRPGLPKGPRWQYTDKLIF
TRDV1	CALGGLIVLGDYTDKLIF
TRDV1	CALGDSVLGHHGRYTDKLIF
TRDV1	CALGAMGEPLYTDKLIF
TRDV1	CALGEEGLSAGSFWGSIPYTDKLIF
TRDV1	CALGEWGTDKLIF
TRDV1	CALGDTSLPEGSDSTLIF
TRDV1	CALGELPRRDKLIF
TRDV1	CALGELRESTVLGDNPYTDKLIF
TRDV1	CALGERGGLPTNPAVYTDKLIF
TRDV1	CALGELDTAPHIVADKLIF
TRDV1	CALGEFNSYSWGIRSHKLIF
TRDV1	CALGDLFRRSTLTDKLIF
TRDV1	CALGAHRSLDTRIKSKRDTDKLIF
TRDV1	CALGEKGLRNLGDSLKLIF
TRDV1	CALGVESPTYWGKVATDKLIF
TRDV1	CALGERVVGHFDQQIQYTDKLIF
TRDV1	CALGERDGGLYTDKLIF
TRDV1	CALGELVTSGGSTTCKLIF
TRDV1	CALGECRSYGTDTDTDKLIF
TRDV1	CALGGLLGDTPKLIF
TRDV1	CALGEYRLAYEPKLIF
TRDV1	CALTFQLEDTYYTDKLIF
TRDV1	CALGEPKPPIWTIRGTDKLIF
TRDV1	CALGEGVRPLYPLLGDTSDKLIF
TRDV1	CALGDPYLYTDKLIF
TRDV1	CALGGFHWGIPPTDKLIF
TRDV1	CALGEGHFLPGGIWRVTDKLIF
TRDV1	CALGEPYLLSGTGGYEYTDKFIF
TRDV1	CALGGHPLPTARGLSWYTDKLIF
TRDV1	CALGDGHTDKLIF
TRDV1	CALGELKLAVAGTDKLIF
TRDV1	CALGELLDLRGIETDKLIF
TRDV1	CALGDRPFTSVLGDTRPTDKLIF
TRDV1	CALGESAFLRDKVGDKPTDKLIF
TRDV1	CALGEPTGGPLTAQLFF